A selection of T cell receptor beta chains follows, all from one sample in a study of blood T cell repertoires in COVID-19. Assay used: immunoSEQ multiplex PCR; TCRdb lists only in-frame clones, some missing. Among about 120,000 clones listed, approximately 81% were seen once. The sequencing input was peripheral blood. These TCRs come from a man aged 50 to 60 with acute or convalescent COVID-19. The CDR3 runs from the conserved cysteine through the conserved F or W. Each record gives: clone size, D gene, V gene, J gene, CDR3 DNA, CDR3 protein. A D gene is named only where the DNA matches it firmly. Size is omitted from some rows. Given values are once, few, many or a class for expanded clones.

once,TRBD1,TRBV11-2,TRBJ2-5,TGTGCCAGCAGCTTAGAGGAATTTCTGGGACAGGGGTACCAAGAGACCCAGTACTTC,CASSLEEFLGQGYQETQYF
few,TRBD2,TRBV7-2,TRBJ2-3,TGTGCCAGCAGCTGGGGAGGGACTACCAGCACAGATACGCAGTATTTT,CASSWGGTTSTDTQYF
NA,NA,TRBV5-6,TRBJ1-2,TGTGCCAGCAGCTTGGCCCGGAGGTTAGGTAACTATGGCTACACCTTC,CASSLARRLGNYGYTF
NA,NA,TRBV7-3,TRBJ1-1,TGTGCCAGCAGCTTTGGGGGGGTGACTGAAGCTTTCTTT,CASSFGGVTEAFF
NA,TRBD2,TRBV5-6,TRBJ2-2,TGTGCCAGCAGCTTGTTACAGCGGGGCACCGGGGAGCTGTTTTTT,CASSLLQRGTGELFF
few,NA,TRBV10-3,TRBJ2-7,TGTGCCATCAGTGAGGAGAACTACGAGCAGTACTTC,CAISEENYEQYF
NA,NA,TRBV28,TRBJ1-1,TGTGCCAGCAGTTTATCGGCGGGGGCGCGTACTGAAGCTTTCTTT,CASSLSAGARTEAFF
NA,NA,TRBV3-1/TRBV3-2,TRBJ2-1,TGTGCCAGCAGCCCGCAGGGGACGGAGGATGAGCAGTTCTTC,CASSPQGTEDEQFF
once,TRBD2,TRBV5-1,TRBJ2-1,TGCGCCAGCAGCTCAAAGACTAGCGGGGGATCCTACAATGAGCAGTTCTTC,CASSSKTSGGSYNEQFF
NA,NA,TRBV19,TRBJ2-6,TGTGCCAGTAGTACTACAGGGTTTTCTGGGGCCAACGTCCTGACTTTC,CASSTTGFSGANVLTF
NA,NA,TRBV10-3,TRBJ2-2,TGTGCCATCAACGCCGGGACTCTGACCGGGGAGCTGTTTTTT,CAINAGTLTGELFF
NA,TRBD1,TRBV6-1,TRBJ1-1,TGTGCCAGCAGTGAGCAACAGGGGACGTACACTGAAGCTTTCTTT,CASSEQQGTYTEAFF
once,TRBD1,TRBV9,TRBJ1-5,TGTGCCAGCAGTCCTACAGGGGTGAATCAGCCCCAGCATTTT,CASSPTGVNQPQHF
NA,NA,TRBV9,TRBJ1-6,TGTGCCAGCAGCGTGACTTATAATTCACCCCTCCACTTT,CASSVTYNSPLHF
NA,NA,TRBV5-5,TRBJ1-3,TGTGCCAGCAGCTTGAGACAGGCTAGCTCTGGAAACACCATATATTTT,CASSLRQASSGNTIYF
NA,TRBD1,TRBV7-8,TRBJ1-6,TGTGCCAGCAGCTCCCGGCAGGGGGGTTCACCCCTCCACTTT,CASSSRQGGSPLHF
NA,TRBD2,TRBV9,TRBJ2-3,TGTGCCAGCAGTTGGGCAGCGGGGGCCGACACAGATACGCAGTATTTT,CASSWAAGADTDTQYF
NA,TRBD1,TRBV5-4,TRBJ2-1,TGTGCCAGCAGTTATGGACAGGTCGGCGATGAGCAGTTCTTC,CASSYGQVGDEQFF
NA,TRBD2,TRBV14,TRBJ2-1,TGTGCCAGCAGCCAGGCTCTAGCGGGGGACGACAATGAGCAGTTCTTC,CASSQALAGDDNEQFF
NA,TRBD1,TRBV12-3/TRBV12-4,TRBJ1-2,TGTGCCAGCAGTCGGACAGGTGGCTACACCTTC,CASSRTGGYTF
NA,NA,TRBV5-1,TRBJ2-2,TGCGCCAGCAGCCGTCAAACGCCAGGGAACACCGGGGAGCTGTTTTTT,CASSRQTPGNTGELFF
NA,NA,TRBV5-5,TRBJ2-1,TGTGCCAGCAGCTTGGAACTGGGGGGTCCGTACAATGAGCAGTTCTTC,CASSLELGGPYNEQFF
NA,NA,TRBV18,TRBJ1-1,TGTGCCAGCTCACCTTTTGATCTACCGGGTACTGAAGCTTTCTTT,CASSPFDLPGTEAFF
NA,TRBD1,TRBV10-2,TRBJ2-7,TGCGCCAGCAGTGAGGTCCGGGACAGGGGGACACTACTCTCCTACGAGCAGTACTTC,CASSEVRDRGTLLSYEQYF
few,NA,TRBV5-1,TRBJ1-1,TGCGCCAGCAGCCCTGGAGGGTGGGATGAAGCTTTCTTT,CASSPGGWDEAFF
NA,NA,TRBV19,TRBJ1-1,TGTGCCAGTAGCAAATTAAGGGACACCTTGAACACTGAAGCTTTCTTT,CASSKLRDTLNTEAFF
once,NA,TRBV5-6,TRBJ1-1,TGTGCCAGCAGCTTGGAACACACCAACACTGAAGCTTTCTTT,CASSLEHTNTEAFF
NA,NA,TRBV5-4,TRBJ2-3,TGTGCCAGCAGCTTTCGAGCGGGCCGTAACCGAGATACGCAGTATTTT,CASSFRAGRNRDTQYF
NA,TRBD2,TRBV19,TRBJ2-2,TGTGCCAGTAGAACTAGCGGCCTTAACACCGGGGAGCTGTTTTTT,CASRTSGLNTGELFF
NA,NA,TRBV29-1,TRBJ1-6,TGCAGCGTGGCGGTCGGGAATAATTCACCCCTCCACTTT,CSVAVGNNSPLHF
NA,NA,TRBV18,TRBJ1-6,TGTGCCAGCTCACCAACAACGCAGGCGTCAAGAGCCCTCCACTTT,CASSPTTQASRALHF
NA,TRBD1,TRBV19,TRBJ1-1,TGTGCCAGTAGTATTTTAGGACAGGGGACCGAAGCTTTCTTT,CASSILGQGTEAFF
few,TRBD1,TRBV28,TRBJ1-4,TGTGCCAGCAGTTTAGTTGGACAGGGGAGGAAAAAACTGTTTTTT,CASSLVGQGRKKLFF
NA,TRBD1,TRBV5-1,TRBJ1-2,TGCGCCAGCAGCGCGGAACAGGGGGCGGCTAACTATGGCTACACCTTC,CASSAEQGAANYGYTF
few,NA,TRBV4-1,TRBJ1-2,TGCGCCAGCAGCCTTCTTCACCCCGCTACCTATGGCTACACCTTC,CASSLLHPATYGYTF
NA,NA,TRBV9,TRBJ1-1,TGTGCCAGCAGCGTAGATTCTCCTCCCGACACTGAAGCTTTCTTT,CASSVDSPPDTEAFF
NA,NA,TRBV27,TRBJ1-4,TGTGCCAGCAGTTTTTCTCACAGGCGCGAAAAACTGTTTTTT,CASSFSHRREKLFF
few,NA,TRBV3-1/TRBV3-2,TRBJ1-1,TGTGCCAGCAGCCAAGGAACGGTTGAAGCTTTCTTT,CASSQGTVEAFF
NA,NA,TRBV15,TRBJ1-4,TGTGCCACGGGAGGGGGAAGGAGGGATGAAAAACTGTTTTTT,CATGGGRRDEKLFF
NA,NA,TRBV12-3/TRBV12-4,TRBJ1-2,TGTGCCAGCACCCGGGGGGGTGGGTATGGCTACACCTTC,CASTRGGGYGYTF
NA,TRBD1,TRBV4-2,TRBJ1-2,TGTGCCAGCAGCCCCATCAGGGACAGCTATAACTATGGCTACACCTTC,CASSPIRDSYNYGYTF
NA,NA,TRBV20-1,TRBJ1-6,TGCAGTGCTAGTACGGGCAGGGATAATTCACCCCTCCACTTT,CSASTGRDNSPLHF
NA,NA,TRBV19,TRBJ1-4,TGTGCCAGTAGTCCGGACATCTGGAAACTGTTTTTT,CASSPDIWKLFF
NA,NA,TRBV19,TRBJ1-5,TGTGCCAGTAGTATGGACAGCCATAGCAATCAGCCCCAGCATTTT,CASSMDSHSNQPQHF